The rows below give T cell receptor beta chains drawn from one sample of a study of blood T cell repertoires in COVID-19. Clones were read by immunoSEQ multiplex PCR, and TCRdb kept only the in-frame ones, dropping some. The sample contains 250,000 to 400,000 clones, under 90% of which appear only once. Sequenced sample: peripheral blood. The receptors shown here come from a woman in her twenties or thirties with COVID-19, enrolled during active disease. Both conserved end residues are part of each CDR3. Each record gives: clone size, V gene, J gene, D gene, CDR3 protein, CDR3 DNA. The D gene is left open where the match is weak. Expanded clones are given a class, and other clones once, few, many or no size at all.

NA	TRBV28	TRBJ2-3	NA	CASSFWRAGTDTQYF	TGTGCCAGCAGTTTTTGGAGGGCAGGTACAGATACGCAGTATTTT
NA	TRBV2	TRBJ2-1	TRBD2	CASSDGTSGHNEQFF	TGTGCCAGCAGTGACGGGACTAGCGGACACAATGAGCAGTTCTTC
NA	TRBV19	TRBJ1-1	NA	CASSIGNGLEAFF	TGTGCCAGTAGTATAGGGAATGGGCTCGAAGCTTTCTTT
NA	TRBV6-4	TRBJ2-7	NA	CASSDSWGCTVTYYEQYF	TGTGCCAGCAGTGACTCTTGGGGCTGCACAGTGACCTACTACGAGCAGTACTTC
NA	TRBV5-6	TRBJ1-5	NA	CASSLAGGPQHF	TGTGCCAGCAGCTTGGCCGGGGGGCCCCAGCATTTT
NA	TRBV12-3/TRBV12-4	TRBJ1-2	NA	CASSRGGNGYTF	TGTGCCAGCAGTAGGGGGGGTAATGGCTACACCTTC
NA	TRBV3-1/TRBV3-2	TRBJ2-5	TRBD2	CASSQAPGTSGAETQYF	TGTGCCAGCAGCCAAGCCCCCGGGACTAGCGGGGCGGAGACCCAGTACTTC
NA	TRBV11-3	TRBJ2-1	TRBD2	CASSGTSGSFYNEQFF	TGTGCCAGCAGCGGGACTAGCGGGAGTTTTTACAATGAGCAGTTCTTC
NA	TRBV28	TRBJ1-5	NA	CASRAAPLPQHF	TGTGCCAGCAGGGCAGCGCCTTTGCCCCAGCATTTT
NA	TRBV7-2	TRBJ2-7	TRBD1	CASSFLIGTGDAYEQYF	TGTGCCAGCAGCTTTTTGATAGGGACAGGGGACGCATACGAGCAGTACTTC
few	TRBV29-1	TRBJ2-2	NA	CSVGQTNTGELFF	TGCAGCGTCGGACAAACGAACACCGGGGAGCTGTTTTTT
NA	TRBV18	TRBJ2-5	TRBD1	CASSGGQARQETQYF	TGTGCCAGCTCAGGGGGACAGGCTCGGCAAGAGACCCAGTACTTC